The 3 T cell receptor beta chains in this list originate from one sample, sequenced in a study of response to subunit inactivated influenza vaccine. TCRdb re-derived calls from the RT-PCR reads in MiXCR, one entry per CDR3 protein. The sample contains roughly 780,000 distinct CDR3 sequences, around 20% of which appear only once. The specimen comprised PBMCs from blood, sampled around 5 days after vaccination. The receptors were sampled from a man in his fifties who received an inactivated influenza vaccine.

CDR3 sequence reads: CASSIVTVNTEAFF. In DNA form, the CDR3 reads TGTGCCAGCAGCATCGTGACAGTTAACACTGAAGCTTTCTTT. V gene TRBV7-9 combines with J gene TRBJ1-1; maybe TRBD1 (5 bases). The CDR3 contains 14 residues. Trimming stripped 5 bases from V and 2 bases from J, with 12 bases between. Germline assignment: CDR1 SEHNR and CDR2 FQNEAQ (reference sequence).

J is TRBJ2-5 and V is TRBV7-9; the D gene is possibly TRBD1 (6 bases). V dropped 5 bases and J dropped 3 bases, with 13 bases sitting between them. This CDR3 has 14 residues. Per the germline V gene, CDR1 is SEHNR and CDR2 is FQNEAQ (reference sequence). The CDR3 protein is CASSPNRDEETQYF. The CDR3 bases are TGTGCCAGCAGCCCCAACAGGGATGAAGAGACCCAGTACTTC.

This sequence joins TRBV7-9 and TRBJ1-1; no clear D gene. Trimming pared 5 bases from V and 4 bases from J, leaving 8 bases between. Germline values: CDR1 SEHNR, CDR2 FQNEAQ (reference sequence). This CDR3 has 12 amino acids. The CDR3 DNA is TGTGCCAGCAGCGAGATGAGCACTGAAGCTTTCTTT. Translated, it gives CASSEMSTEAFF.